This is a list of T cell receptor beta chains from one sample in a study of blood T cell repertoires in COVID-19. Generated by immunoSEQ multiplex PCR, the TCRdb table keeps only in-frame clones and is missing some. Of more than 200,000 clones listed, 70% to 85% are singletons. The sequenced sample consisted of peripheral blood. The receptors originated from a woman of 80 years or more with active or convalescent COVID-19. CDR3s include the opening cysteine and the closing phenylalanine or tryptophan. Each record gives: CDR3 protein, V gene, J gene, CDR3 length.

cdr3_aa: CAWSLQRTPLHF
v_call: TRBV30
j_call: TRBJ1-6
cdr3_length: 12

cdr3_aa: CSASDRGWGNTEAFF
v_call: TRBV20-1
j_call: TRBJ1-1
cdr3_length: 15

cdr3_aa: CATSDQQLNTEAFF
v_call: TRBV24-1
j_call: TRBJ1-1
cdr3_length: 14

cdr3_aa: CSVEEGYGEKLFF
v_call: TRBV29-1
j_call: TRBJ1-4
cdr3_length: 13

cdr3_aa: CASSQDGQGSDTQYF
v_call: TRBV4-1
j_call: TRBJ2-3
cdr3_length: 15

cdr3_aa: CATSRDLQSEQYF
v_call: TRBV15
j_call: TRBJ2-7
cdr3_length: 13

cdr3_aa: CASSDSGQNEKLFF
v_call: TRBV10-1
j_call: TRBJ1-4
cdr3_length: 14

cdr3_aa: CASTGTQANYGYTF
v_call: TRBV2
j_call: TRBJ1-2
cdr3_length: 14

cdr3_aa: CASSQPWGMDRAYYEQYF
v_call: TRBV4-1
j_call: TRBJ2-7
cdr3_length: 18

cdr3_aa: CASSQIGTQDQPQHF
v_call: TRBV28
j_call: TRBJ1-5
cdr3_length: 15

cdr3_aa: CASSLRGLSTDTQYF
v_call: TRBV7-9
j_call: TRBJ2-3
cdr3_length: 15

cdr3_aa: CASSQDGTSGGAIYNEQFF
v_call: TRBV4-1
j_call: TRBJ2-1
cdr3_length: 19

cdr3_aa: CASSLSAGVDTQYF
v_call: TRBV11-1
j_call: TRBJ2-3
cdr3_length: 14

cdr3_aa: CASSPDRQTQPQHF
v_call: TRBV18
j_call: TRBJ1-5
cdr3_length: 14

cdr3_aa: CASSVTGGTGELFF
v_call: TRBV6-4
j_call: TRBJ2-2
cdr3_length: 14

cdr3_aa: CASSRVEGQSEAFF
v_call: TRBV3-1/TRBV3-2
j_call: TRBJ1-1
cdr3_length: 14

cdr3_aa: CASNRGTSGNTGELFF
v_call: TRBV6-6
j_call: TRBJ2-2
cdr3_length: 16

cdr3_aa: CASSYRGSEKLFF
v_call: TRBV6-5
j_call: TRBJ1-4
cdr3_length: 13

cdr3_aa: CASSPGTGGSYEQYF
v_call: TRBV5-1
j_call: TRBJ2-7
cdr3_length: 15

cdr3_aa: CASSQDFAAGGNIQYF
v_call: TRBV4-1
j_call: TRBJ2-4
cdr3_length: 16

cdr3_aa: CASSLGTSGTGETQYF
v_call: TRBV5-1
j_call: TRBJ2-5
cdr3_length: 16

cdr3_aa: CASSPDRGTPSPIF
v_call: TRBV27
j_call: TRBJ1-4
cdr3_length: 14

cdr3_aa: CSVGDSNNSPLHF
v_call: TRBV29-1
j_call: TRBJ1-6
cdr3_length: 13

cdr3_aa: CASSPWTSGREQYF
v_call: TRBV5-5
j_call: TRBJ2-7
cdr3_length: 14

cdr3_aa: CASSREALPNQPQHF
v_call: TRBV2
j_call: TRBJ1-5
cdr3_length: 15

cdr3_aa: CASSIGRDRSVRNQPQHF
v_call: TRBV19
j_call: TRBJ1-5
cdr3_length: 18

cdr3_aa: CASSPGEGPYF
v_call: TRBV7-9
j_call: TRBJ1-3
cdr3_length: 11

cdr3_aa: CASNTGMGNTIYF
v_call: TRBV19
j_call: TRBJ1-3
cdr3_length: 13

cdr3_aa: CASSPGGSNQPQHF
v_call: TRBV28
j_call: TRBJ1-5
cdr3_length: 14

cdr3_aa: CASSQKQNSGNTIYF
v_call: TRBV14
j_call: TRBJ1-3
cdr3_length: 15

cdr3_aa: CASSIAGQGSYNEQFF
v_call: TRBV19
j_call: TRBJ2-1
cdr3_length: 16

cdr3_aa: CASSSTGTLGTEAFF
v_call: TRBV28
j_call: TRBJ1-1
cdr3_length: 15

cdr3_aa: CASSLDARADTQYF
v_call: TRBV7-8
j_call: TRBJ2-3
cdr3_length: 14